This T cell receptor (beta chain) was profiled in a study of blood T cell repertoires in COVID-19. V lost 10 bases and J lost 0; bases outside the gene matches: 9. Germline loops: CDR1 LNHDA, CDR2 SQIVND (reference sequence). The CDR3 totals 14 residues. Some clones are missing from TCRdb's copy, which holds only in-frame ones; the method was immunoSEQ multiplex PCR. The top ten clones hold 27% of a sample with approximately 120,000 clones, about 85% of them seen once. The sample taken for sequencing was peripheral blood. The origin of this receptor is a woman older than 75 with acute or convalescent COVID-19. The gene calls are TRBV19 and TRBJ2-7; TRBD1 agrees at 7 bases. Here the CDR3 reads CATTGQTNSYEQYF. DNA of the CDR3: TGTGCCACCACGGGACAGACAAACTCCTACGAGCAGTACTTC.